These 8 T cell receptor beta chains share one sample of origin, sequenced in a study of cytomegalovirus exposure and HLA in healthy donors. PCR was performed using 60 Vbeta and 13 Jbeta primers. The method was immunoSEQ multiplex PCR; TCRdb's version includes in-frame clones alone and lacks a portion of them. The table lists about 150,000 clones, about 10% of them singletons. Sequenced material: PBMCs. The origin of the receptors is a man aged 50 or older in good health and CMV-seronegative.

The chain recombines TRBV19 with TRBJ2-7, with TRBD2 as a possible D gene (6 bases). The V end was cut by 3 bases, the J end by 0 bases, with 15 bases between. Per germline, CDR1 LNHDA and CDR2 SQIVND (reference sequence). The CDR3 is made up of 16 amino acids. The CDR3 sequence: CASSIRERASSYEQYF. DNA for the CDR3: TGTGCCAGTAGTATTAGGGAGCGGGCGAGCTCCTACGAGCAGTACTTC.

This clone showed up just a few times. The chain employs TRBV7-8 and TRBJ1-1, with 8 bases identical to TRBD1. In germline, CDR1 is SGHVS, CDR2 FQNEAQ. V dropped 5 bases and J dropped 4; count of bases not matched to a gene: 6. The CDR3 totals 14 residues. CDR3 amino acids: CASSLRDRTTEAFF. CDR3 sequence (DNA): TGTGCCAGCAGCCTCCGGGACAGGACCACTGAAGCTTTCTTT.

This clone showed up just a few times. This chain links TRBV5-4 with TRBJ2-3; 13 positions agree with TRBD2. V dropped 6 bases and J dropped 4; count of bases not matched to a gene: 5. Germline-derived CDR1 and CDR2 are SGHNT and YYREEE (reference sequence). This CDR3 has 15 amino acids. CDR3 loop: CASTGLAGESDTQYF. CDR3 nucleotides: TGTGCCAGCACCGGACTAGCGGGAGAATCAGATACGCAGTATTTT.

As regards this clone: The junction departs from the called germline gene at one end, perhaps through a read error. The chain couples TRBV5-1 to TRBJ2-7; D ambiguous. This CDR3 comprises 13 residues. Germline V gene sequence: CDR1 SGHRS, CDR2 YFSETQ. CDR3 sequence reads: CARSLEMQSEQYF. The CDR3 DNA reads TGCGCCAGAAGCTTGGAGATGCAGTCCGAGCAGTACTTC.

This chain connects TRBV19 to TRBJ1-4, with a possible D match to TRBD1 (5 bases). The CDR3 has 15 amino acids. Germline V gene sequence: CDR1 LNHDA, CDR2 SQIVND (reference sequence). The V gene lost 6 bases and the J gene lost 3 bases, with 14 bases spanning the gap. CDR3 bases: TGTGCCAGTAGCGTCAGGGCGGCGCCTAATGAAAAACTGTTTTTT. This encodes CASSVRAAPNEKLFF.

V gene TRBV4-1 combines with J gene TRBJ2-1, with a possible D match to TRBD2 (6 bases). The V end lost 0 bases, the J end lost 6 bases, and 24 bases lay between the germline ends. This CDR3 region has 19 residues. CDR1 and CDR2 (germline): MGHRA, YSYEKL. CDR3 in DNA: TGCGCCAGCAGCCAAGATGCGGGCGCTCGGCGCGGGAACGGCAATGAGCAGTTCTTC. As protein: CASSQDAGARRGNGNEQFF.

This clone was picked up a small number of times. This sequence joins TRBV9 and TRBJ2-2; D is possibly TRBD2 (7 bases). Trimming pared 1 base from V and 6 bases from J, leaving 25 bases between. This CDR3 contains 19 residues. Germline V gives CDR1 SGDLS, CDR2 YYNGEE. The CDR3 DNA reads TGTGCCAGCAGCGTACGAAATTATGGGGTCAGGGAGGGGGCCGGGGAGCTGTTTTTT. It codes for CASSVRNYGVREGAGELFF.

Only a few counts were recorded for this clone. The chain combines TRBV15 with TRBJ1-5; D is ambiguous. CDR3 length: 16 amino acids. Trimming removed 1 base from V and 7 bases from J, with 17 bases in between. CDR1 is LNHNV, CDR2 YYDKDF, per germline (reference sequence). In DNA form, the CDR3 reads TGTGCCACCAGCAGAGCCCTAACTAGACAACGACAGCCCCAGCATTTT. Amino acid sequence: CATSRALTRQRQPQHF. The entire variable domain, with the rest obtained from reference TRBV15 and TRBJ1-5, is as follows: DAMVIQNPRYQVTQFGKPVTLSCSQTLNHNVMYWYQQKSSQAPKLLFHYYDKDFNNEADTPDNFQSRRPNTSFCFLDIRSPGLGDTAMYLCATSRALTRQRQPQHFGDGTRLSIL.